This T cell receptor beta chain was sequenced in a study of T cells in Graves' hyperthyroidism and ophthalmopathy. There are many counts of this clonotype. CDR1 is DFQATT and CDR2 is SNEGSKA in the germline V gene (reference sequence). The CDR3 covers 12 residues. Deletions cut 4 bases from V and 4 bases from J, with 10 bases between. Researchers took RNA transcripts and amplified the TCR beta CDR3 regions from them. The HTBI primer set drove a first-round RT-PCR of the TCR CDR3. TCRdb analysed the multiplex PCR reads with MiXCR anew, one entry per CDR3 protein. The table includes fewer than 900,000 distinct CDR3 sequences, 15% to 20% detected once.

The chain employs TRBV20-1 and TRBJ1-2; D remains unclear. The origin of this receptor is a woman between 50 and 59 years old with Graves' hyperthyroidism that later progressed to Graves' ophthalmopathy. Input material: blood. The CDR3 sequence is CSAKDGPYGYTF. CDR3 coding DNA: TGCAGTGCTAAAGACGGACCCTATGGCTACACCTTC.